These 3 T cell receptor beta chains were sequenced from one sample in a study of blood T cell repertoires in COVID-19 (dated by TCRdb to between 2020 and 2021). Library construction relied on the immunoSEQ multiplex PCR assay. Imported from immuneACCESS, the table was reduced by TCRdb to in-frame sequences with V and J called. These copies leave out some clones; in studies compared against another copy, an unresolved V gene accounts for under half, and the cause of the remainder is not known. For this sample the table gives 150,000 to 200,000 clones, of which 86% were detected only once. Under 3.5% of the sample comes from the top ten. Sequencing was done on a sample of peripheral blood. These receptors were taken from a man between 65 and 79 years old with acute or convalescent COVID-19.

V gene TRBV5-6 combines with J gene TRBJ1-3; 7 bases are a match to TRBD1. Trimming cost V 0 bases and J 4 bases; bases outside gene matches: 4. From germline, CDR1 is SGHDT and CDR2 YYEEEE. CDR3 length: 15 amino acids. In DNA form, the CDR3 reads TGTGCCAGCAGCTTGGGACAGGGAGTGGGAAACACCATATATTTT. Translation: CASSLGQGVGNTIYF. Using reference TRBV5-6 and TRBJ1-3 for the parts outside the CDR3, the full variable domain is DAGVTQSPTHLIKTRGQQVTLRCSPKSGHDTVSWYQQALGQGPQFIFQYYEEEERQRGNFPDRFSGHQFPNYSSELNVNALLLGDSALYLCASSLGQGVGNTIYFGEGSWLTVV.

The chain combines TRBV19 with TRBJ2-1; 7 nucleotides agree with TRBD1. Germline CDR1 is LNHDA and CDR2 is SQIVND (reference sequence). With 5 bases clipped from V and 9 bases from J, the junction kept 16 bases outside the gene matches. This CDR3 is 16 amino acids long. CDR3 sequence (DNA): TGTGCCAGTAGTCCCTTCGCAAGGGGGCTTTCTGTTGAGCAGTTCTTC. Translated: CASSPFARGLSVEQFF.

For this clone: The same CDR3 can be traced to other DNA sequences in this sample. This sequence joins TRBV6-6 and TRBJ2-7, with D possibly matching TRBD2 (5 bases). In germline, CDR1 is MNHNY, CDR2 SVGAGI (reference sequence). There are 11 residues in the CDR3. V lost 3 bases to trimming and J lost 5 bases, with 5 bases between them. CDR3 protein: CASSYSDEQYF. The CDR3 DNA sequence: TGTGCCAGCAGTTATAGCGACGAGCAGTACTTC.